The T cell receptor beta chain under discussion was sequenced for a study of blood T cell repertoires in COVID-19. Study-wide background: COVID-19 samples, acute and convalescent, were from the United States, Italy and Spain. Sources were T cells, B-cell-depleted T cells, or PBMCs; the material itself was cDNA or gDNA.

V gave up 3 bases and J gave up 5 bases, with 13 bases separating them. Germline V lookup: CDR1 MDHEN, CDR2 SYDVKM. The CDR3 contains 15 residues. Source study methods: Reference gene primer amplification yielded estimated nucleated cell counts. Method: immunoSEQ multiplex PCR; TCRdb's copy keeps in-frame clones and lacks some. Clone size and the V and J calls come from that table; the DNA yielded D and trimming. The sample yields tens of thousands of clones, approximately 78% seen once. The rearrangement uses TRBV28 and TRBJ2-2, with TRBD2 as a possible D gene (6 bases). Material for sequencing was peripheral blood. The sequence was collected from a human donor in a cohort sampled during active COVID-19. In DNA, the CDR3 is TGTGCCAGCAGTTTGGGACTTTTTAATACCGGGGAGCTGTTTTTT. Translated: CASSLGLFNTGELFF.